This entry lists 9 T cell receptor beta chains sequenced from one sample in a study of T cells in Graves' hyperthyroidism and ophthalmopathy (dated by TCRdb to between 2019 and 2020). Library preparation was by multiplex PCR. Data came from an Illumina HiSeq 2000. TCR beta CDR3 regions were amplified from RNA transcripts. The TCR CDR3 was subjected to a first round of RT-PCR using the HTBI primer set and the Qiagen OneStep RT-PCR kit. The public reads were run again by TCRdb, first through fastp at Q25 and then through MiXCR, and only productive beta chains were kept. All rows with the same CDR3 protein become a single entry with the most common DNA and genes. The sample records 500,000 to 750,000 distinct CDR3 sequences, less than 20% of which are singletons. About 7% of the sample is in the top ten clones. The sequencing input was blood. These receptors were collected from a woman aged 25 to 39 with Graves' hyperthyroidism.

This clonotype was seen many times. The junction and the germline gene differ at one end; a read error may be behind it. The chain joins TRBV7-7 to TRBJ2-3; D gene ambiguous. Germline V gives CDR1 SSHAT, CDR2 FNYEAQ (reference sequence). The CDR3 spans 13 residues. CDR3 coding DNA: TGTGCTAGCAGCTTAGAATTGACAGATACGCAGTATTTT. Its protein is CASSLELTDTQYF.

In this sample, this clonotype turned up a few times. This chain connects TRBV25-1 to TRBJ1-1, with a weak D call TRBD1 (5 bases). Trimming took off 1 base at V and 8 bases at J, with 20 bases between the two ends. This CDR3 spans 16 amino acids. Germline V gene sequence: CDR1 MGHDK, CDR2 SYGVNS. CDR3 sequence reads: CASSELGRGGFLEAFF. In DNA form, the CDR3 reads TGTGCCAGCAGTGAATTGGGGCGGGGCGGCTTTCTGGAAGCTTTCTTT.

The chain links TRBV10-2 to TRBJ1-5; maybe TRBD1 (5 bases). CDR1 WSHSY and CDR2 SAAADI come from the germline V gene. Trimming took 4 bases from V and 2 from J, leaving 21 bases between them. The CDR3 is 18 residues long. The CDR3 DNA follows: TGCGCCAGCAGTGCAGACGGGGGAGGTGGTATAGGCAATCAGCCCCAGCATTTT. This translates into CASSADGGGGIGNQPQHF.

The chain combines TRBV29-1 with TRBJ1-5; 9 positions match TRBD1. The V gene end was trimmed by 5 bases and the J gene end by 2 bases; junction bases not matched to a gene: 1. This CDR3 contains 13 residues. Germline-derived CDR1 and CDR2 are SQVTM and ANQGSEA. The CDR3 region has the DNA TGCAGCGTTTGGACAGGGGGCAATCAGCCCCAGCATTTT. It translates to CSVWTGGNQPQHF. Using reference TRBV29-1 and TRBJ1-5 for the parts outside the CDR3, the full variable domain is SAVISQKPSRDICQRGTSLTIQCQVDSQVTMMFWYRQQPGQSLTLIATANQGSEATYESGFVIDKFPISRPNLTFSTLTVSNMSPEDSSIYLCSVWTGGNQPQHFGDGTRLSIL.

This clonotype was recorded many times. The chain couples TRBV2 to TRBJ2-7; D gene uncertain. The CDR3 extends over 13 amino acids. Germline lookup yields CDR1 SNHLY and CDR2 FYNNEI. V dropped 4 bases and J dropped 3 bases, with 10 bases sitting between them. CDR3 region: CASSGRESYEQYF. The DNA for the CDR3 is TGTGCCAGCAGTGGAAGGGAAAGCTACGAGCAGTACTTC.

This clonotype was counted only a few times. The chain combines TRBV20-1 with TRBJ2-1; TRBD2 matches 12 bases. This CDR3 has 15 amino acids. The V gene end was trimmed by 6 bases and the J gene end by 0 bases; junction bases not matched to a gene: 3. The germline CDR1 and CDR2 sequences are DFQATT and SNEGSKA (reference sequence). CDR3 in DNA: TGCAGTGCAGCTAGCGGGAGGGGCTCCTACAATGAGCAGTTCTTC. This sequence encodes CSAASGRGSYNEQFF.

This clonotype came up many times. This chain connects TRBV5-1 to TRBJ2-1; 10 nucleotides match TRBD2. CDR3 length equals 19 residues. V lost 0 bases to trimming and J lost 2 bases; unmatched junction nucleotides: 11. CDR1 is SGHRS and CDR2 is YFSETQ in the germline V gene. DNA of the CDR3: TGCGCCAGCAGCTTGGTGGGTAGCGGGGGGCTCGGGCCCTACAATGAGCAGTTCTTC. This codes for CASSLVGSGGLGPYNEQFF.

The rearrangement uses TRBV11-2 and TRBJ2-5; TRBD1 or TRBD2 may be the D gene (5 bases each). Germline CDR1 is SGHAT and CDR2 is FQNNGV. Trimming cost V 4 bases and J 4 bases, with 19 bases left between them. This CDR3 has 16 amino acids. The CDR3 DNA is TGTGCCAGCAGCTCCCGACTAATGGGGGAGAGAGAGACCCAGTACTTC. Translation: CASSSRLMGERETQYF.

This chain joins TRBV19 and TRBJ2-1; no firm D call. The ends were cut back, 5 bases at V and 4 bases at J, with 12 bases in the middle. Germline values: CDR1 LNHDA, CDR2 SQIVND (reference sequence). CDR3 length equals 14 residues. The CDR3 loop reads CASSQNGVYNEQFF. CDR3 bases: TGTGCCAGTAGTCAGAATGGGGTATACAATGAGCAGTTCTTC.